Below are 26 T cell receptor beta chains sequenced from a single sample in a study of T cells expressing NK-cell markers. Each CDR3 protein gets one entry in TCRdb, which reprocessed the 5' RACE reads and gives no DNA. The listing records 400,000 to 450,000 distinct CDR3 sequences. Sequencing was carried out using blood T cells: a sorted CD56 or NKG2C T cell subset, CD4+ or CD8+ T cells, or bulk PBMC T cells (not recorded which). The receptors originated from a woman between 18 and 69 years old in good health.

V usage is TRBV11-2 and J usage is TRBJ2-2; with no DNA, the TCRdb D assignment of TRBD1 cannot be verified. Germline CDR1 SGHAT, CDR2 FQNNGV. The CDR3 is 16 residues long. The CDR3 reads CASSLILGQGSGELFF.

V usage is TRBV28 and J usage is TRBJ2-7; TCRdb's D call of TRBD2 is untestable without DNA. The CDR3 consists of 14 residues. The germline gives CDR1 MDHEN, CDR2 SYDVKM. The CDR3: CASSFVLAAYEQYF.

This sequence joins TRBV20-1 and TRBJ2-5; TCRdb names TRBD1, which stays unverified in the absence of DNA. Germline CDR1 and CDR2: DFQATT and SNEGSKA (reference sequence). The CDR3 has 12 residues. The CDR3 spells CSAGGGGETQYF.

V gene TRBV24-1 combines with J gene TRBJ2-1. The CDR3 has 13 amino acids. CDR1 KGHDR and CDR2 SFDVKD come from the germline V gene. The CDR3 loop reads CATGGSFYNEQFF.

The rearrangement uses TRBV7-9 and TRBJ2-1; there is no DNA to check the TCRdb D call of TRBD2. The germline V gene encodes CDR1 SEHNR and CDR2 FQNEAQ (reference sequence). The CDR3 is 16 residues long. CDR3 amino acids: CASSSLAGSSYNEQFF.

The chain links TRBV24-1 to TRBJ2-3. Germline V gives CDR1 KGHDR, CDR2 SFDVKD. The CDR3 is made up of 15 amino acids. CDR3 sequence: CATSDPVLGPDTQYF.

The gene calls are TRBV6-2 or TRBV6-3 and TRBJ1-2; TCRdb designates TRBD1, a call that cannot be tested without DNA. The CDR3 has 12 residues. The germline gives CDR1 MNHEY, CDR2 SVGEGT. The CDR3 here is CASNPTGYGYTF.

The V call is TRBV20-1, the J call TRBJ2-5; TCRdb's D call of TRBD2 is untestable without DNA. CDR3 length equals 13 residues. Germline-derived CDR1 and CDR2 are DFQATT and SNEGSKA (reference sequence). CDR3: CSASLTSEGTQYF.

The chain carries TRBV12-3 or TRBV12-4 and TRBJ1-6; absent DNA, TCRdb's TRBD1 call cannot be checked. The length of the CDR3 is 13 residues. The CDR3: CASRKTGESPLHF.

V and J are TRBV20-1 and TRBJ2-1; TCRdb lists TRBD2, though no DNA is available to test this call. Germline V gene sequence: CDR1 DFQATT, CDR2 SNEGSKA (reference sequence). The CDR3 covers 21 residues. This CDR3 is CSARFLPGLAGATRSYNEQFF.

This CDR3 reads CASSEARLAGSYNEQFF. The V call is TRBV6-1, the J call TRBJ2-1; checking the TCRdb D call of TRBD2 is not possible without DNA. Per the germline V gene, CDR1 is MNHNS and CDR2 is SASEGT. This CDR3 comprises 17 residues.

The chain carries TRBV4-3 and TRBJ1-2; TCRdb returns TRBD1, unconfirmable since there is no DNA. Germline V gene sequence: CDR1 LGHNA, CDR2 YSLEER. The CDR3 loop spans 15 amino acids. The CDR3 is CASSQETQGVYGYTF.

The chain links TRBV20-1 to TRBJ2-7; the D call from TCRdb, TRBD2, cannot be confirmed without DNA. The CDR3 is made up of 15 amino acids. The V gene's germline CDR1 is DFQATT and CDR2 SNEGSKA (reference sequence). The CDR3 reads CSAKLVAGVPYEQYF.

The J gene is TRBJ2-3, the V gene TRBV9; the D call of TRBD1 rests on TCRdb alone, since no DNA is present to check it. The CDR3 loop spans 13 amino acids. Germline CDR1 SGDLS, CDR2 YYNGEE. CDR3 sequence reads: CASSGPKGDTQYF.

The V and J genes are TRBV9 and TRBJ1-2; TCRdb indicates TRBD1, and absent DNA this call remains unverified. This CDR3 contains 17 residues. The germline gives CDR1 SGDLS, CDR2 YYNGEE. This CDR3 is CASSPRPGGVDAYGYTF.

The chain uses TRBV5-1 and TRBJ2-1; no DNA is available, so the TRBD2 call from TCRdb remains unchecked. Germline CDR1 reads SGHRS; CDR2 reads YFSETQ. The CDR3 has 16 residues. CDR3 loop: CASSLATSGSSNEQFF.

This sequence joins TRBV7-2 and TRBJ2-5; the TCRdb D gene call, TRBD1, has no DNA to confirm it. The CDR3 is 15 residues long. Germline V gene sequence: CDR1 SGHTA, CDR2 FQGNSA. The chain's CDR3 is CASSFGQGAWETQYF.

This CDR3 is CSAEGLGYEQYF. The V call is TRBV20-1, the J call TRBJ2-7; TCRdb indicates TRBD2, and absent DNA this call remains unverified. Germline CDR1 DFQATT, CDR2 SNEGSKA (reference sequence). This CDR3 comprises 12 residues.

The chain couples TRBV5-1 to TRBJ2-1; absent DNA, TCRdb's TRBD1 call cannot be checked. The germline V gene encodes CDR1 SGHRS and CDR2 YFSETQ. The CDR3 has 16 residues. The chain's CDR3 is CASSSKMDRVNNEQFF.

The chain links TRBV5-1 to TRBJ2-1. Germline CDR1 is SGHRS and CDR2 is YFSETQ. The CDR3 runs to 15 residues. The CDR3 region is CASSQQAASYNEQFF.

The CDR3 sequence: CASSFFSVGYNEQFF. The chain uses TRBV6-2 or TRBV6-3 and TRBJ2-1. In germline, CDR1 is MNHEY, CDR2 SVGEGT. This CDR3 has 15 residues.

The chain carries TRBV28 and TRBJ2-1; as DNA is missing, the TRBD2 call by TCRdb cannot be tested. Germline CDR1 MDHEN, CDR2 SYDVKM. The length of the CDR3 is 16 residues. This CDR3 is CASSLLALAGLDEQFF.

The chain carries TRBV10-3 and TRBJ2-1; the D call from TCRdb, TRBD2, cannot be confirmed without DNA. Germline lookup yields CDR1 ENHRY and CDR2 SYGVKD. This CDR3 region has 16 residues. The CDR3 reads CAISVPTSGSSNEQFF.

The chain employs TRBV6-1 and TRBJ1-5. CDR1 and CDR2 (germline): MNHNS, SASEGT. The CDR3 runs 15 residues. The CDR3 is CASSPASQVRQPQHF.

This chain connects TRBV7-6 to TRBJ2-1; TCRdb outputs TRBD1, but without DNA this stays unchecked. CDR1 SGHVS and CDR2 FNYEAQ come from the germline V gene. This CDR3 contains 13 residues. This chain's CDR3 is CASSLAQGYVQFF.

The chain recombines TRBV4-3 with TRBJ2-1; TCRdb picks TRBD1, but there is no DNA to check that call. The CDR3 is 17 amino acids. The germline CDR1 and CDR2 sequences are LGHNA and YSLEER. The CDR3: CASSQESEGQGAYEQFF.